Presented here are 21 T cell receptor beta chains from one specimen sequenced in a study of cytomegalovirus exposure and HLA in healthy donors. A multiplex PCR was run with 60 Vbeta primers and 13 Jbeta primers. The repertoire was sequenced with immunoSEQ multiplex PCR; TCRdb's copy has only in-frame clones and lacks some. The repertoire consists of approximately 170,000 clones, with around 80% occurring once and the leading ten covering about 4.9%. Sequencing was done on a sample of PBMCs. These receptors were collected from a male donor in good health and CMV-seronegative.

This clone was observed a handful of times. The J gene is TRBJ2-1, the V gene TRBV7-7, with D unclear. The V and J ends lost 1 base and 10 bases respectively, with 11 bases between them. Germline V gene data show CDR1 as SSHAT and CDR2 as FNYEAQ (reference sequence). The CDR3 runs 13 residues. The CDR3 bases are TGTGCCAGCAGCTTAGTGGGCTCATCCGAGCAGTTCTTC. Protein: CASSLVGSSEQFF.

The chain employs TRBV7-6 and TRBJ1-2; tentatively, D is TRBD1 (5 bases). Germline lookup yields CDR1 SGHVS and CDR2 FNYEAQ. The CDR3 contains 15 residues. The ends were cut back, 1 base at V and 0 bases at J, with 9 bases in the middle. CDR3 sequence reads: CASSLDGGANYGYTF. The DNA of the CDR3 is TGTGCCAGCAGCTTAGACGGGGGAGCTAACTATGGCTACACCTTC.

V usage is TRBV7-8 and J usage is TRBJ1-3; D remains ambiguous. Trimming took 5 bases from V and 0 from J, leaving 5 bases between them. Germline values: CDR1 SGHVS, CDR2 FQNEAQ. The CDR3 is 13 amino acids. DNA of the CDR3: TGTGCCAGCAGCCGGGACTCTGGAAACACCATATATTTT. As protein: CASSRDSGNTIYF.

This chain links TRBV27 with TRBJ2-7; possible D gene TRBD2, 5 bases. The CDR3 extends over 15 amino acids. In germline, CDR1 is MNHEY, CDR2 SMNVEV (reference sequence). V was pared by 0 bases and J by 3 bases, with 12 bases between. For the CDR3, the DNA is TGTGCCAGCAGTTTATCCGCCCTAGGGAGCTACGAGCAGTACTTC. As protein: CASSLSALGSYEQYF.

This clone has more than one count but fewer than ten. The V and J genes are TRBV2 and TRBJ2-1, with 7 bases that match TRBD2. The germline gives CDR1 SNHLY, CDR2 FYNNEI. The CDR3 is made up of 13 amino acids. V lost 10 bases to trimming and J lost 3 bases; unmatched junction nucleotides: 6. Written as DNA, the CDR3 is TGTGCCACCTCTAGCGGCTACTACAATGAGCAGTTCTTC. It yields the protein CATSSGYYNEQFF.

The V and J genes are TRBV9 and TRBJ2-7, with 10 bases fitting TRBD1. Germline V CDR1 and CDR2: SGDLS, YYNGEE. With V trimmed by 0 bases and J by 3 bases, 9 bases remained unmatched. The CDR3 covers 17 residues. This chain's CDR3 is CASSVGSGTGAFYEQYF. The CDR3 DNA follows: TGTGCCAGCAGCGTAGGGTCAGGGACAGGGGCTTTCTACGAGCAGTACTTC.

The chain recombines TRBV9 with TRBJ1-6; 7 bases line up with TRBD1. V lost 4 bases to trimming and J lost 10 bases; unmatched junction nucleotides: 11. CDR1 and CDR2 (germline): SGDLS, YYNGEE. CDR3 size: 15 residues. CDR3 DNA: TGTGCCAGCAGCCAAGTTGTAGGGGGCGAATCACCCCTCCACTTT. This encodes CASSQVVGGESPLHF.

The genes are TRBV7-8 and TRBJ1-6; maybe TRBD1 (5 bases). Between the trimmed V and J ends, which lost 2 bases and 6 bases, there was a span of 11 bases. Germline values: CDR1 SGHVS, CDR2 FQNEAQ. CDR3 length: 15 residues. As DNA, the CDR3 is TGTGCCAGCAGCTTAAAGAGACAGCTTAATTCACCCCTCCACTTT. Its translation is CASSLKRQLNSPLHF.

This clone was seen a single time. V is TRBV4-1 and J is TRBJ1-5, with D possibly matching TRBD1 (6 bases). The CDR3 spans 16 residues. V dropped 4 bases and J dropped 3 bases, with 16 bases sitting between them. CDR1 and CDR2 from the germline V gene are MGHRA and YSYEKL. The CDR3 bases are TGCGCCAGCAGCCTGCACAGGGAAGGGAACAATCAGCCCCAGCATTTT. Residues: CASSLHREGNNQPQHF.

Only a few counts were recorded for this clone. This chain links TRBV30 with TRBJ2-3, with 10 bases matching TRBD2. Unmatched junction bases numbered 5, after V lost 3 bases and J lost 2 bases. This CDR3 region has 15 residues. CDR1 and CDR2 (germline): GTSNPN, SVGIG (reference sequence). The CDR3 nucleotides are TGTGCCTGGAGAAGAGCGGGAGGGCTCACAGATACGCAGTATTTT. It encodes CAWRRAGGLTDTQYF.

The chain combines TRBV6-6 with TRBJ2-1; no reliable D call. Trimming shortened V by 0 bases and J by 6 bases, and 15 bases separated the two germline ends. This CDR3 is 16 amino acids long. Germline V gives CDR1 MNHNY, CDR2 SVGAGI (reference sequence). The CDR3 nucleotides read TGTGCCAGCAGTTACTCCCCACGGGTAAGATCCAATGAGCAGTTCTTC. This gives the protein CASSYSPRVRSNEQFF.

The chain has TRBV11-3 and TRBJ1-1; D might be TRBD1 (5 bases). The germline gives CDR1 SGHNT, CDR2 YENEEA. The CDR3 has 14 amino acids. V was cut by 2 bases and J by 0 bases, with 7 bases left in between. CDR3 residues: CASSLRGVNTEAFF. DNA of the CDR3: TGTGCCAGCAGCTTACGGGGGGTGAACACTGAAGCTTTCTTT.

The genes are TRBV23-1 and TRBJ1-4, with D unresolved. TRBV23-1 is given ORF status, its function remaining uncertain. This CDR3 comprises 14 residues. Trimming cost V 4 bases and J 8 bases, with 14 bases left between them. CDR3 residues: CASSRSGVAEKLFF. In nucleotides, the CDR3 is TGCGCCAGCAGTCGGTCGGGCGTAGCGGAAAAACTGTTTTTT.

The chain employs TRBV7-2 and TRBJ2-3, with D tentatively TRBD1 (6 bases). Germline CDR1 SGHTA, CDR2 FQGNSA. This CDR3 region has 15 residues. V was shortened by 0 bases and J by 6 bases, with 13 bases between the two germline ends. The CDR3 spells CASSLARGKRDTQYF. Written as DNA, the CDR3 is TGTGCCAGCAGCTTAGCCAGGGGCAAGCGGGATACGCAGTATTTT.

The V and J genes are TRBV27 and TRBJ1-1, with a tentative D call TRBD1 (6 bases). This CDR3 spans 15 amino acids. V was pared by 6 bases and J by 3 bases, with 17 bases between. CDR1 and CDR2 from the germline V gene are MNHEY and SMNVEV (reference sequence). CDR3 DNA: TGTGCCAGCAGACGAAATACCTGGACAGACACTGAAGCTTTCTTT. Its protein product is CASRRNTWTDTEAFF.

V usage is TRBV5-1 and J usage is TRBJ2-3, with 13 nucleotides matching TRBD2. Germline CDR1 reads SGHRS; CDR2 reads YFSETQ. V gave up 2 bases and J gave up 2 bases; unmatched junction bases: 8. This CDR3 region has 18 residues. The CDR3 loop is CASSFFSTSGGTTDTQYF. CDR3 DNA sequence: TGCGCCAGCAGCTTCTTCTCGACTAGCGGGGGGACCACAGATACGCAGTATTTT.

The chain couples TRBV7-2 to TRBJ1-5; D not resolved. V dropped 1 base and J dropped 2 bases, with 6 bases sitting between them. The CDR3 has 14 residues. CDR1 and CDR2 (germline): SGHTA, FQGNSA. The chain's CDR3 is CASSLVQGNQPQHF. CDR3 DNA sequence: TGTGCCAGCAGCTTAGTGCAGGGCAATCAGCCCCAGCATTTT.

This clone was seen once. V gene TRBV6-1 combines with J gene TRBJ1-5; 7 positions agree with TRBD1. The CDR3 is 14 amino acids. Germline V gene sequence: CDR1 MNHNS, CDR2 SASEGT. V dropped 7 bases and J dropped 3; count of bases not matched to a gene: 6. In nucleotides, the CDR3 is TGTGCCAGCAAGGGGGCGATAGCCAATCAGCCCCAGCATTTT. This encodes CASKGAIANQPQHF.

The CDR3 region has the DNA TGTGCCAGTAGTATTCAGGACAGGCGCTTTCTCTCTGGAAACACCATATATTTT. This gives the protein CASSIQDRRFLSGNTIYF. This chain joins TRBV19 and TRBJ1-3; 7 bases map to TRBD1. Germline assignment: CDR1 LNHDA and CDR2 SQIVND (reference sequence). V shed 3 bases, J shed 0 bases, and the junction held 11 bases outside the gene matches. CDR3 length: 18 residues.

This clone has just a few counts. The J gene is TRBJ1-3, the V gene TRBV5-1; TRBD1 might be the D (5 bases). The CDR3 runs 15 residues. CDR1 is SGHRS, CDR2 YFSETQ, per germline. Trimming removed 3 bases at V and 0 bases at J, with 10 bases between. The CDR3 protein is CASSSDTNSGNTIYF. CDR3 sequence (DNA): TGCGCCAGCAGCTCGGACACAAACTCTGGAAACACCATATATTTT.

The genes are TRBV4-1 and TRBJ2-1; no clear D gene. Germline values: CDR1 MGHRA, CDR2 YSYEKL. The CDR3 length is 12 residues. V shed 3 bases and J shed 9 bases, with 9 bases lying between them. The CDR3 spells CASSHSTGEQFF. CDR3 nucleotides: TGCGCCAGCAGCCACTCTACGGGTGAGCAGTTCTTC.